This T cell receptor (beta chain) was recovered during a study of cytomegalovirus exposure and HLA in healthy donors. Study-wide findings and caveats: Previous analysis showed most TCR beta V segments were productive about 87% or about 30% of the time. A later look showed TCR association rates differing by HLA locus, highest for DRB1 and lowest for HLA-C.

Turning to this clone: The antigen is not known.

Germline CDR1 reads SGDLS; CDR2 reads YYNGEE. The CDR3 extends over 13 amino acids. Trimming removed 5 bases from V and 4 bases from J; junction bases left unmatched: 4. The PCR ran on 60 Vbeta and 13 Jbeta primers. Here immunoSEQ multiplex PCR was the method, and the copy in TCRdb shows in-frame clones only, minus some. The sample has 150,000 to 200,000 clones, 75% to 85% seen once; the top ten hold around 2.3%. This TCR was recovered from a woman between 45 and 60 years old in good health and CMV-seronegative. The rearrangement links TRBV9 to TRBJ2-5, with 8 bases fitting TRBD1. The sequencing input was PBMCs. DNA of the CDR3: TGTGCCAGCAGGGGAACAGGGGGAGAGACCCAGTACTTC. Translated: CASRGTGGETQYF.